The clone carrying this TCR beta chain showed up just a few times. Its antigen is not known. This entry belongs to a study of T cells in localized non-small cell lung cancer. V lost 2 bases to trimming and J lost 5 bases, with 9 bases between them. The CDR3 spans 14 residues. Germline V CDR1 and CDR2: SGHNT, YENEEA. Overall study results and limits: Exceeding tumor, uninvolved adjacent lung had the highest T cell clonality.

Profiled with immunoSEQ multiplex PCR; TCRdb holds only in-frame clones, not every one. The sample lists roughly 4,000 clones; about 30% were seen once. The TCR was taken from a man aged 35-69 years with stage II lung adenocarcinoma. J is TRBJ2-2 and V is TRBV11-3, with D hard to call. The source was lung tumor tissue, collected before any cancer treatment. The CDR3 DNA follows: TGTGCCAGCAGCTTAACGTATAGTACCGGGGAGCTGTTTTTT. Protein sequence: CASSLTYSTGELFF.